This T cell receptor beta chain is drawn from a study of blood T cell repertoires in COVID-19. Study information: T cells, B-cell-depleted T cells, or PBMCs supplied cDNA or gDNA.

As processed by the authors: Researchers report that nucleated cell counts were estimated from reference gene primer amplification. Here immunoSEQ multiplex PCR was the method, and the copy in TCRdb shows in-frame clones only, minus some. D and trimming were read from the DNA, whereas the V and J calls and clone size are those reported in that table. The table lists around 250,000 clones, roughly nine tenths of them singletons. Participant reports of clinical history set cohort assignment. The CDR3 has 16 amino acids. Per germline, CDR1 SQVTM and CDR2 ANQGSEA. Trimming pared 5 bases from V and 6 bases from J, leaving 25 bases between.

Sequencing was done on a sample of PBMCs or T cells enriched from blood (not recorded which). The receptor was derived from a human donor in a cohort exposed to, infected with or recovered from COVID-19 (not recorded which). The donor label of this sample is uncertain. V gene TRBV29-1 combines with J gene TRBJ1-1; no clear D gene. Here the CDR3 reads CSVKVPRRNTGAEAFF. The CDR3 DNA sequence: TGCAGCGTTAAAGTTCCGAGGAGGAACACTGGGGCTGAAGCTTTCTTT.